A single sample is the source of the 10 T cell receptor beta chains below, sequenced in a study of post-analysis software for immune sequencing data. Each TCR beta cDNA library carried unique molecular identifiers. TCRdb used MiXCR to reprocess the PCR reads, holding one entry per CDR3 protein. Among 650,000 to 850,000 distinct CDR3 sequences, roughly 50% were seen once, and the ten largest hold roughly 4.4%. Study findings and constraints: Five or six TRBV segments appeared more often in patients than in controls, and TRBV5-6, TRBV5-1 and TRBV20-1 were among these.

Their recognized antigens are unknown. Sequenced material: blood. These receptors were collected from a girl aged 5 to 17 with multiple sclerosis.

The J gene is TRBJ2-7, the V gene TRBV7-2, with 13 bases matching TRBD2. Looked up from germline, CDR1 is SGHTA and CDR2 is FQGNSA. V dropped 4 bases and J dropped 10; count of bases not matched to a gene: 16. This CDR3 contains 17 residues. The CDR3 region has the DNA TGTGCCAGCAGCTCCACCGGGACTAGCGGGAAATTGAGCGGCCAGTACTTC. This gives the protein CASSSTGTSGKLSGQYF. The full variable domain, rest sourced from reference TRBV7-2 and TRBJ2-7, is GAGVSQSPSNKVTEKGKDVELRCDPISGHTALYWYRQSLGQGLEFLIYFQGNSAPDKSGLPSDRFSAERTGGSVSTLTIQRTQQEDSAVYLCASSSTGTSGKLSGQYFGPGTRLTVT.

The chain joins TRBV14 to TRBJ1-1; weak D call: TRBD1 (6 bases). The CDR3 runs to 14 residues. Germline CDR1 and CDR2: SGHDN and FVKESK. V gave up 3 bases and J gave up 6 bases, with 14 bases separating them. CDR3 nucleotides: TGTGCCAGCAGCCATCTGCAGGGGTGGTCTGAAGCTTTCTTT. Protein product: CASSHLQGWSEAFF.

The chain uses TRBV29-1 and TRBJ1-2; D is unresolved. Trimming removed 7 bases at V and 0 bases at J, with 9 bases between. The CDR3 loop spans 12 amino acids. From germline, CDR1 is SQVTM and CDR2 ANQGSEA. The CDR3 region is CSDVGTNYGYTF. The CDR3 DNA reads TGCAGCGACGTGGGGACTAACTATGGCTACACCTTC.

The chain links TRBV12-3 or TRBV12-4 to TRBJ2-7; D is undetermined. The germline V and J ends were trimmed by 5 bases and 4 bases, with 18 bases remaining between them. The CDR3 is 15 amino acids. CDR3 nucleotides: TGTGCCAGCAGTCCTTTTGTGGGCAGGCGATACGAGCAGTACTTC. Amino acids: CASSPFVGRRYEQYF.

The rearrangement joins TRBV7-9 to TRBJ1-2; no clear D. The CDR3 extends over 13 amino acids. The germline V gene has CDR1 SEHNR and CDR2 FQNEAQ (reference sequence). The ends were cut back, 5 bases at V and 4 bases at J, with 11 bases in the middle. The CDR3, as DNA: TGTGCCAGCAGCCCTTCTCCTGGCTATGGCTACACCTTC. Protein product: CASSPSPGYGYTF.

The rearrangement links TRBV29-1 to TRBJ2-7; 8 bases match TRBD2. Judging by the DNA end, TRBJ2-5 fits better; the J call may be wrong. The CDR3 consists of 13 residues. In germline, CDR1 is SQVTM, CDR2 ANQGSEA. DNA of the CDR3: TGCAGCGTTGACGGGGGGGCCAGGGAGACCCAGTACTTC. Protein: CSVDGGARETQYF.

This clonotype was counted only a few times. The CDR3 DNA reads as TGTGCCAGCAGCCATGGACAGAGCTATGGCTACACCTTC. Protein: CASSHGQSYGYTF. The J gene is TRBJ1-2, the V gene TRBV5-6; tentatively, D is TRBD1 (6 bases). Germline V gene sequence: CDR1 SGHDT, CDR2 YYEEEE. The CDR3 covers 13 residues. V lost 4 bases, J lost 4 bases, and 11 bases lay in between.

J is TRBJ1-2 and V is TRBV29-1; D gene unclear. Trimming shortened V by 4 bases and J by 2 bases, and 14 bases separated the two germline ends. The CDR3 consists of 14 residues. The V gene's germline CDR1 is SQVTM and CDR2 ANQGSEA. CDR3 protein: CSVVGSAVNYGYTF. The CDR3 DNA reads as TGCAGCGTTGTGGGTAGTGCAGTCAACTATGGCTACACCTTC.

This clonotype has more than one count but fewer than ten. The rearrangement joins TRBV7-9 to TRBJ2-7; maybe TRBD1 (5 bases). V was clipped by 3 bases and J by 5 bases, with 14 bases between them. Germline CDR1 SEHNR, CDR2 FQNEAQ (reference sequence). CDR3 length: 14 amino acids. The CDR3, as DNA: TGTGCCAGCAGCTTGGGTGCAGGGTTCGACGAGCAGTACTTC. It is translated as CASSLGAGFDEQYF. Full variable domain (outside the CDR3, taken from reference TRBV7-9 and TRBJ2-7): DTGVSQNPRHKITKRGQNVTFRCDPISEHNRLYWYRQTLGQGPEFLTYFQNEAQLEKSRLLSDRFSAERPKGSFSTLEIQRTEQGDSAMYLCASSLGAGFDEQYFGPGTRLTVT.

This chain joins TRBV29-1 and TRBJ2-5; 9 nucleotides agree with TRBD2. Germline V gene sequence: CDR1 SQVTM, CDR2 ANQGSEA. The CDR3 loop spans 15 amino acids. After removal of 2 bases from V and 1 base from J, the junction contained 5 bases not matched to a gene. The CDR3 protein is CSVESAGGSQETQYF. The CDR3 nucleotides are TGCAGCGTTGAATCGGCGGGAGGGAGCCAAGAGACCCAGTACTTC.